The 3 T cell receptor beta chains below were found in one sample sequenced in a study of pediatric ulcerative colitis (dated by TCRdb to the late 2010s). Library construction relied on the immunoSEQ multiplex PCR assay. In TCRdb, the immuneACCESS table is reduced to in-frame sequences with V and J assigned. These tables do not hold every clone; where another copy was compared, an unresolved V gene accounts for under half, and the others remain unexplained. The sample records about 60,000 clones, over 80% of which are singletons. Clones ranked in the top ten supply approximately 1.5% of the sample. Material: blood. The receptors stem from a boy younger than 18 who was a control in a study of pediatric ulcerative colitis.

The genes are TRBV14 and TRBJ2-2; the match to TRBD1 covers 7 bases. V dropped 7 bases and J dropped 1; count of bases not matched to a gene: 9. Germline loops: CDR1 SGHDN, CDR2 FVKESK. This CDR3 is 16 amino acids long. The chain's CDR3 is CASKITGTENTGELFF. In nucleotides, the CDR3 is TGTGCCAGCAAGATCACCGGGACAGAGAACACCGGGGAGCTGTTTTTT.

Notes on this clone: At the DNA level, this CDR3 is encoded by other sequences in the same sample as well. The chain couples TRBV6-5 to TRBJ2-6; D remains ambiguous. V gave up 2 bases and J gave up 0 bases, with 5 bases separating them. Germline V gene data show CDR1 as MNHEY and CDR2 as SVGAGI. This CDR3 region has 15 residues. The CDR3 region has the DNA TGTGCCAGCAGTTACGGGGTCTCTGGGGCCAACGTCCTGACTTTC. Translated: CASSYGVSGANVLTF.

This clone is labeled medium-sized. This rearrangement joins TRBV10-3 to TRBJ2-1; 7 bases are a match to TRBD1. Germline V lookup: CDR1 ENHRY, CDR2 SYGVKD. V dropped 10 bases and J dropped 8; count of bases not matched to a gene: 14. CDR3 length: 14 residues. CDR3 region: CATSVRGRIDEQFF. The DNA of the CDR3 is TGTGCCACCTCGGTAAGGGGGCGTATAGATGAGCAGTTCTTC.